One T cell receptor (beta chain) is described in this entry. These data come from a study of human T cells and chemical hapten exposure. This sample's time point: pre-sensitization, week 0. This sample's treatment: therapeutic diphenylcyclopropenone sensitization with weekly scalp DPC. One entry per CDR3 protein, called by TCRdb with MiXCR from the RACE reads. The data contain about 120,000 distinct CDR3 sequences, approximately 13% of them singletons. CDR1 and CDR2 (germline): LNHDA, SQIVND (reference sequence). The ends lost 7 bases at V and 0 bases at J; junction bases unmatched: 6. The CDR3 has 14 residues.

The sequencing used whole blood, collected in connection with sensitization to the hapten diphenylcyclopropenone (DPC). The rearrangement joins TRBV19 to TRBJ2-7; 7 bases match TRBD1. The sequence was collected from a woman in her late teens or twenties with alopecia areata. Some clones in this sample may be carry-over from other donors' samples. Here the CDR3 reads CASTPDRSSYEQYF. The CDR3 region has the DNA TGTGCCAGTACCCCGGACAGGAGCTCCTACGAGCAGTACTTC.